This T cell receptor (beta chain) was captured by sequencing in a study of shared clonotypes between healthy human individuals. Study overall: CD4 naive and CD4 memory each took three plates per donor, while CD8 naive took two and CD8 memory one. Study observations and caveats: Donor clonotype sharing was expected to depend on sequencing depth. All-four-donor shared clonotypes had higher generation probabilities than non-shared clonotypes did.

In regard to this clone: Its antigen remains unidentified. This sample also contains other DNA sequences that code for the same CDR3.

Trimming took 5 bases from V and 6 from J; bases not matched to a gene: 9. Looked up from germline, CDR1 is SEHNR and CDR2 is FQNEAQ (reference sequence). The CDR3 has 16 amino acids. Using immunoSEQ multiplex PCR, the repertoire was profiled, and TCRdb retains in-frame clones only, with some absent. This sample has over a million clones, with about 84% found just once. The sequencing input was memory CD4+ T cells from PBMCs. The subset is: CD45RA-negative fraction. The origin of this receptor is a man younger than 35 in good health. Some clones in this sample may be carry-over from other donors' samples. V is TRBV7-9 and J is TRBJ2-2, with 10 bases matching TRBD1. DNA of the CDR3: TGTGCCAGCAGCCGACAGGGGGCGAAGTTGTCCGGGGAGCTGTTTTTT. It specifies CASSRQGAKLSGELFF.